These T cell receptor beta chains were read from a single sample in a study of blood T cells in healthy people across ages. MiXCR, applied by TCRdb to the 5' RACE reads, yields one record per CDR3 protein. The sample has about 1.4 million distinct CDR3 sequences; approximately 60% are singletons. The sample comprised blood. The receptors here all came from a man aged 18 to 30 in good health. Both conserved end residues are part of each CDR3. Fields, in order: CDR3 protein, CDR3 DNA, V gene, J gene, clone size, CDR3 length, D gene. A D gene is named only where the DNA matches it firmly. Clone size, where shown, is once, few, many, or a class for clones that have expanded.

CDR3 protein: CASNHRGVWSTGELFF; CDR3 DNA: TGCGCCAGCAACCACCGAGGGGTGTGGTCCACCGGGGAGCTGTTTTTT; V gene: TRBV5-1; J gene: TRBJ2-2; clone size: -; CDR3 length: 16; D gene: -
CDR3 protein: CASSHARMETQYF; CDR3 DNA: TGCGCCAGCAGCCACGCCAGGATGGAGACCCAGTACTTC; V gene: TRBV4-3; J gene: TRBJ2-5; clone size: few; CDR3 length: 13; D gene: -
CDR3 protein: CASSLGGTDLETQYF; CDR3 DNA: TGTGCTAGCAGCTTAGGCGGGACAGACTTAGAGACCCAGTACTTC; V gene: TRBV7-7; J gene: TRBJ2-5; clone size: -; CDR3 length: 15; D gene: -
CDR3 protein: CASSLVVWTGKDWAYNEQFF; CDR3 DNA: TGTGCCAGCAGTTTAGTAGTTTGGACAGGGAAAGATTGGGCCTACAATGAGCAGTTCTTC; V gene: TRBV12-3/TRBV12-4; J gene: TRBJ2-1; clone size: -; CDR3 length: 20; D gene: TRBD1
CDR3 protein: CASSPAGGLLEIQYF; CDR3 DNA: TGTGCCAGCAGTCCCGCAGGAGGTTTGTTAGAGATCCAGTACTTC; V gene: TRBV12-3/TRBV12-4; J gene: TRBJ2-5; clone size: -; CDR3 length: 15; D gene: -
CDR3 protein: CAISVLPDTQYF; CDR3 DNA: TGTGCCATCAGTGTTCTACCAGATACGCAGTATTTT; V gene: TRBV10-3; J gene: TRBJ2-3; clone size: -; CDR3 length: 12; D gene: -
CDR3 protein: CASSQARSIDIEQYF; CDR3 DNA: TGTGCCAGCAGCCAAGCCCGATCAATAGATATCGAGCAGTACTTC; V gene: TRBV4-2; J gene: TRBJ2-7; clone size: -; CDR3 length: 15; D gene: -
CDR3 protein: CAIKEGDITNTGELFF; CDR3 DNA: TGTGCCATCAAGGAGGGGGACATAACGAACACCGGGGAGCTGTTTTTT; V gene: TRBV10-3; J gene: TRBJ2-2; clone size: few; CDR3 length: 16; D gene: -
CDR3 protein: CASSTGLVNTEAFF; CDR3 DNA: TGTGCCAGCAGTACAGGGTTAGTAAACACTGAAGCTTTCTTT; V gene: TRBV27; J gene: TRBJ1-1; clone size: -; CDR3 length: 14; D gene: -
CDR3 protein: CSVEEWTETYNEQFF; CDR3 DNA: TGCAGCGTTGAAGAATGGACAGAGACCTACAATGAGCAGTTCTTC; V gene: TRBV29-1; J gene: TRBJ2-1; clone size: -; CDR3 length: 15; D gene: -
CDR3 protein: CASRDNPGLGAKNIQYF; CDR3 DNA: TGTGCCAGCAGAGACAACCCCGGACTAGGGGCCAAAAACATTCAGTACTTC; V gene: TRBV4-2; J gene: TRBJ2-4; clone size: many; CDR3 length: 17; D gene: TRBD2
CDR3 protein: CSVDKGQGTPRQYF; CDR3 DNA: TGCAGCGTTGATAAGGGACAGGGAACCCCTAGGCAGTACTTC; V gene: TRBV29-1; J gene: TRBJ2-5; clone size: -; CDR3 length: 14; D gene: TRBD1
CDR3 protein: CSPPGWYTDTQYF; CDR3 DNA: TGCAGCCCCCCCGGTTGGTACACAGACACGCAGTATTTT; V gene: TRBV29-1; J gene: TRBJ2-3; clone size: -; CDR3 length: 13; D gene: -
CDR3 protein: CASSQDQATVFF; CDR3 DNA: TGCGCCAGCAGCCAAGACCAGGCCACGGTGTTCTTC; V gene: TRBV4-1; J gene: TRBJ2-1; clone size: -; CDR3 length: 12; D gene: -
CDR3 protein: CASSFLTSGRVYNEQFF; CDR3 DNA: TGTGCCAGCAGTTTCCTGACTAGCGGGAGAGTCTACAATGAGCAGTTCTTC; V gene: TRBV12-3/TRBV12-4; J gene: TRBJ2-1; clone size: few; CDR3 length: 17; D gene: TRBD2
CDR3 protein: CASSLLKATGDNQPQHF; CDR3 DNA: TGTGCCAGCAGTTTACTAAAAGCTACAGGGGACAATCAGCCCCAGCATTTT; V gene: TRBV28; J gene: TRBJ1-5; clone size: -; CDR3 length: 17; D gene: TRBD1
CDR3 protein: CASSFPGRTIYEQYF; CDR3 DNA: TGTGCCAGCAGCTTCCCAGGACGGACTATCTACGAGCAGTACTTC; V gene: TRBV7-9; J gene: TRBJ2-7; clone size: -; CDR3 length: 15; D gene: -
CDR3 protein: CASSPGSGRANTGELFF; CDR3 DNA: TGTGCCAGCTCACCGGGTAGCGGGAGAGCGAACACCGGGGAGCTGTTTTTT; V gene: TRBV18; J gene: TRBJ2-2; clone size: -; CDR3 length: 17; D gene: TRBD2
CDR3 protein: CSVETPGTDTQYF; CDR3 DNA: TGCAGCGTCGAGACCCCTGGGACAGATACGCAGTATTTT; V gene: TRBV29-1; J gene: TRBJ2-3; clone size: -; CDR3 length: 13; D gene: -
CDR3 protein: CSAIDSNPYEQYF; CDR3 DNA: TGCAGTGCTATAGACAGCAACCCCTACGAGCAGTACTTC; V gene: TRBV20-1; J gene: TRBJ2-7; clone size: -; CDR3 length: 13; D gene: -
CDR3 protein: CASSQDPLLDYGYTF; CDR3 DNA: TGCGCCAGCAGCCAAGATCCCCTACTCGACTATGGCTACACCTTC; V gene: TRBV4-1; J gene: TRBJ1-2; clone size: -; CDR3 length: 15; D gene: -
CDR3 protein: CSVPGGARGALYNEQFF; CDR3 DNA: TGCAGCGTCCCAGGGGGGGCAAGGGGGGCCCTATACAATGAGCAGTTCTTC; V gene: TRBV29-1; J gene: TRBJ2-1; clone size: few; CDR3 length: 17; D gene: -
CDR3 protein: CSAGTKVLNEQYF; CDR3 DNA: TGCAGTGCCGGGACAAAGGTTTTGAACGAGCAGTACTTC; V gene: TRBV20-1; J gene: TRBJ2-7; clone size: -; CDR3 length: 13; D gene: -
CDR3 protein: CSAREGTYEQYF; CDR3 DNA: TGCAGTGCTAGAGAGGGGACCTACGAGCAGTACTTC; V gene: TRBV20-1; J gene: TRBJ2-7; clone size: few; CDR3 length: 12; D gene: -
CDR3 protein: CSVQDRGPNTEAFF; CDR3 DNA: TGCAGCGTTCAGGACAGGGGGCCGAACACTGAAGCTTTCTTT; V gene: TRBV29-1; J gene: TRBJ1-1; clone size: -; CDR3 length: 14; D gene: TRBD1
CDR3 protein: CASRSGRFGGEQFF; CDR3 DNA: TGTGCCAGCAGATCGGGACGGTTTGGAGGGGAGCAGTTCTTC; V gene: TRBV28; J gene: TRBJ2-1; clone size: -; CDR3 length: 14; D gene: -
CDR3 protein: CASSQQGANRDIQYF; CDR3 DNA: TGCGCCAGCAGCCAACAGGGGGCGAATAGGGACATTCAGTACTTC; V gene: TRBV5-1; J gene: TRBJ2-4; clone size: -; CDR3 length: 15; D gene: TRBD1
CDR3 protein: CASSLGISHPDTQYF; CDR3 DNA: TGTGCCAGCAGTTTAGGGATCTCGCACCCAGATACGCAGTATTTT; V gene: TRBV27; J gene: TRBJ2-3; clone size: -; CDR3 length: 15; D gene: -
CDR3 protein: CSARDSPVGPLHF; CDR3 DNA: TGCAGTGCTAGAGATAGCCCGGTTGGACCCCTCCACTTT; V gene: TRBV20-1; J gene: TRBJ1-6; clone size: -; CDR3 length: 13; D gene: -
CDR3 protein: CASSLAARGVQETQYF; CDR3 DNA: TGTGCCAGCAGCTTAGCCGCTAGGGGGGTCCAAGAGACCCAGTACTTC; V gene: TRBV7-2; J gene: TRBJ2-5; clone size: -; CDR3 length: 16; D gene: -
CDR3 protein: CSVIRDPGYTF; CDR3 DNA: TGCAGCGTTATCAGGGATCCTGGCTACACCTTC; V gene: TRBV29-1; J gene: TRBJ1-2; clone size: few; CDR3 length: 11; D gene: -
CDR3 protein: CASSATGGDYGYTF; CDR3 DNA: TGTGCCAGCAGTGCTACAGGGGGCGACTATGGCTACACCTTC; V gene: TRBV7-2; J gene: TRBJ1-2; clone size: -; CDR3 length: 14; D gene: TRBD1
CDR3 protein: CATSDPLRDRVSSGYTF; CDR3 DNA: TGTGCCACCAGTGATCCCCTGAGGGACAGGGTTTCGTCGGGCTACACCTTC; V gene: TRBV24-1; J gene: TRBJ1-2; clone size: -; CDR3 length: 17; D gene: TRBD1
CDR3 protein: CASSQGTGGGLNEQFF; CDR3 DNA: TGCGCCAGCAGCCAAGGGACAGGGGGCGGGTTAAATGAGCAGTTCTTC; V gene: TRBV4-3; J gene: TRBJ2-1; clone size: -; CDR3 length: 16; D gene: TRBD1
CDR3 protein: CASSMNRQGLGGYTF; CDR3 DNA: TGTGCCAGCAGCATGAATCGACAGGGGCTAGGAGGCTACACCTTC; V gene: TRBV12-3/TRBV12-4; J gene: TRBJ1-2; clone size: -; CDR3 length: 15; D gene: TRBD1
CDR3 protein: CASSQDGLAGGQETQYF; CDR3 DNA: TGCGCCAGCAGCCAAGATGGATTAGCGGGGGGGCAGGAGACCCAGTACTTC; V gene: TRBV4-3; J gene: TRBJ2-5; clone size: -; CDR3 length: 17; D gene: TRBD2
CDR3 protein: CASRLGGYQSEAFF; CDR3 DNA: TGTGCCAGCCGGTTAGGGGGATACCAGTCTGAAGCTTTCTTT; V gene: TRBV7-2; J gene: TRBJ1-1; clone size: -; CDR3 length: 14; D gene: -
CDR3 protein: CASSQGRTGIHEQYF; CDR3 DNA: TGCGCCAGCAGCCAAGGCAGGACAGGGATCCACGAGCAGTACTTC; V gene: TRBV4-3; J gene: TRBJ2-7; clone size: -; CDR3 length: 15; D gene: TRBD1
CDR3 protein: CSVQDWLAGDNEQFF; CDR3 DNA: TGCAGCGTTCAAGATTGGCTAGCGGGTGACAATGAGCAGTTCTTC; V gene: TRBV29-1; J gene: TRBJ2-1; clone size: few; CDR3 length: 15; D gene: TRBD2
CDR3 protein: CSARDWAGRSSYNEQFF; CDR3 DNA: TGCAGTGCTAGAGATTGGGCCGGACGGAGCTCCTACAATGAGCAGTTCTTC; V gene: TRBV20-1; J gene: TRBJ2-1; clone size: -; CDR3 length: 17; D gene: -
CDR3 protein: CASSQDELRNEQFF; CDR3 DNA: TGTGCCAGCAGCCAAGATGAATTAAGAAATGAGCAGTTCTTC; V gene: TRBV3-1; J gene: TRBJ2-1; clone size: -; CDR3 length: 14; D gene: -
CDR3 protein: CASSPEAGRGNTEAFF; CDR3 DNA: TGTGCCAGCAGCCCAGAGGCGGGCAGGGGGAACACTGAAGCTTTCTTT; V gene: TRBV7-9; J gene: TRBJ1-1; clone size: few; CDR3 length: 16; D gene: -
CDR3 protein: CASSQDPREITYNEQFF; CDR3 DNA: TGCGCCAGCAGCCAAGATCCCCGGGAGATTACCTACAATGAGCAGTTCTTC; V gene: TRBV4-1; J gene: TRBJ2-1; clone size: -; CDR3 length: 17; D gene: -
CDR3 protein: CASGELTSGNNEQYF; CDR3 DNA: TGTGCCAGCGGGGAACTGACTTCGGGGAACAATGAGCAGTACTTC; V gene: TRBV2; J gene: TRBJ2-7; clone size: few; CDR3 length: 15; D gene: -
CDR3 protein: CASSSGPSYEQYF; CDR3 DNA: TGTGCCAGCAGCTCGGGACCCTCCTACGAGCAGTACTTC; V gene: TRBV6-5; J gene: TRBJ2-7; clone size: many; CDR3 length: 13; D gene: -
CDR3 protein: CASSIRDGVYEQYF; CDR3 DNA: TGTGCCAGCAGCATCCGGGACGGAGTCTACGAGCAGTACTTC; V gene: TRBV7-8; J gene: TRBJ2-7; clone size: -; CDR3 length: 14; D gene: -
CDR3 protein: CASSYLLNRYLGTEAFF; CDR3 DNA: TGTGCCAGCAGTTACCTTTTAAATCGCTACTTGGGCACTGAAGCTTTCTTT; V gene: TRBV6-5; J gene: TRBJ1-1; clone size: once; CDR3 length: 17; D gene: -
CDR3 protein: CATSRELTIAGSTDTQYF; CDR3 DNA: TGTGCCACCAGCAGAGAGTTAACCATAGCGGGAAGCACAGATACGCAGTATTTT; V gene: TRBV15; J gene: TRBJ2-3; clone size: many; CDR3 length: 18; D gene: TRBD2
CDR3 protein: CATSRAGTAYEQYF; CDR3 DNA: TGTGCCACCAGCAGGGCCGGGACAGCCTACGAGCAGTACTTC; V gene: TRBV15; J gene: TRBJ2-7; clone size: many; CDR3 length: 14; D gene: TRBD1
CDR3 protein: CASSHPPGTGGEKLFF; CDR3 DNA: TGCGCCAGCAGCCATCCCCCGGGGACAGGAGGTGAAAAACTGTTTTTT; V gene: TRBV4-1; J gene: TRBJ1-4; clone size: few; CDR3 length: 16; D gene: TRBD1
CDR3 protein: CASSQDPVAGTYEQYF; CDR3 DNA: TGCGCCAGCAGCCAAGATCCCGTAGCGGGGACCTACGAGCAGTACTTC; V gene: TRBV4-3; J gene: TRBJ2-7; clone size: -; CDR3 length: 16; D gene: TRBD2